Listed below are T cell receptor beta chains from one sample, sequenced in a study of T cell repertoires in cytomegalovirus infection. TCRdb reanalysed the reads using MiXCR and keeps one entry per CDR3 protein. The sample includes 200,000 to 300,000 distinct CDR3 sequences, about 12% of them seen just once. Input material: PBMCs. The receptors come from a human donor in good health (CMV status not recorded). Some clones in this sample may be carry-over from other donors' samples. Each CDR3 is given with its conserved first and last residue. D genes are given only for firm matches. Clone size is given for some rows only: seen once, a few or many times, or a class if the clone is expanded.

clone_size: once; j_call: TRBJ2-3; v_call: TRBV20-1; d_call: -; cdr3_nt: TGCAGTGCTCCTCCAGAACAGGGTTTATCGGGCGAGTATTTT; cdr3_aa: CSAPPEQGLSGEYF
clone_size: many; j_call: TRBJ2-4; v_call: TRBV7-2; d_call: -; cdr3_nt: TGTGCCAGCAGCTCCCCCCCGGGAAACATTCAGTACTTC; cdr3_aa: CASSSPPGNIQYF
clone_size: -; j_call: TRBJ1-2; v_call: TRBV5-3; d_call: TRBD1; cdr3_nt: TGTGCCAGCAGCCCAGAACAGGGGCGGGATGGCTACACCTTC; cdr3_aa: CASSPEQGRDGYTF
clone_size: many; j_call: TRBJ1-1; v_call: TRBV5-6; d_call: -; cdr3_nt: TGTGCCAGCAGCTTTTGGGGCGGATCGAACACTGAAGCTTTCTTT; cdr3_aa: CASSFWGGSNTEAFF
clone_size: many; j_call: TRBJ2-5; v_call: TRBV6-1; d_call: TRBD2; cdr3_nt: TGTGCCAGCAGTGAACTAGCGGGAGTTTTGACCCAGTACTTC; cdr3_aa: CASSELAGVLTQYF
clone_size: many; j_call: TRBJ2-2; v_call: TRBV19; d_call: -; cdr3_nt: TGTGCCAGTAGTTCGAGCAGGGACACCGGGGAGCTGTTTTTT; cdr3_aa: CASSSSRDTGELFF
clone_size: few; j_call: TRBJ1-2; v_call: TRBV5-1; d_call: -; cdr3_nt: TGCGCCAGCAGCATGCCAGGGACCCCTGGCTACACCTTC; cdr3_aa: CASSMPGTPGYTF
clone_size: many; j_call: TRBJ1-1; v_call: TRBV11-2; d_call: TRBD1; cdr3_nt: TGTGCCAGCAGTGGACAGGGATCCTCTGAAGCTTTCTTT; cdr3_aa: CASSGQGSSEAFF
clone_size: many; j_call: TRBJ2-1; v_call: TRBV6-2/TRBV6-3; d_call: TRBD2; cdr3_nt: TGTGCCAGCGTTCAGACTAGCGGGGGCTACAATGAGCAGTTCTTC; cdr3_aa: CASVQTSGGYNEQFF
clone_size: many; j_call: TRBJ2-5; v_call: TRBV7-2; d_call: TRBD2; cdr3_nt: TGTGCCACTCGACTAGCGGGACACCAGGCCCAGTACTTC; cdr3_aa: CATRLAGHQAQYF
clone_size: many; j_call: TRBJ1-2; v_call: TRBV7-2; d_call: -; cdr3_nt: TGTGCCAGCAGCTTAAAGGGACCAGGAGGCTACACCTTC; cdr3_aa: CASSLKGPGGYTF
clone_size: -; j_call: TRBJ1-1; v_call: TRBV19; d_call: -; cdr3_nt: TGTGCCAGTAGTATGGGGGTGGGGAGAAACACTGAAGCTTTCTTT; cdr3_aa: CASSMGVGRNTEAFF
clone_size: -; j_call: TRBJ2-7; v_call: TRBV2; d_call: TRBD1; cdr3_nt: TGTGCCAGCCGGGACAGGGCCTCCCGGCAGTACTTC; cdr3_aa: CASRDRASRQYF
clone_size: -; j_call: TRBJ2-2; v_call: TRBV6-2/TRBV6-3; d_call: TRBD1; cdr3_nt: TGTGCCAGCAGTTGGGACAGGATGAACACCGGGGAGCTGTTTTTT; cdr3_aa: CASSWDRMNTGELFF
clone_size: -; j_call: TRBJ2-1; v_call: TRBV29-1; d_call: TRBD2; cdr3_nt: TGCAGCGTTGACGGACTAGCGGGCTGGGGAGGCAATGAGCAGTTCTTC; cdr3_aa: CSVDGLAGWGGNEQFF
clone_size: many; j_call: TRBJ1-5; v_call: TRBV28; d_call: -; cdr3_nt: TGTGCCAGCAGTTTTGTTCCGGGGCAATCTAGCAATCAGCCCCAGCATTTT; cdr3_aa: CASSFVPGQSSNQPQHF
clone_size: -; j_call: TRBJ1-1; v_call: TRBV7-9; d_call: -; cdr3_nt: TGTGCCAGCAGCTTGTCCCAGGGTACTGAAGCTTTCTTT; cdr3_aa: CASSLSQGTEAFF
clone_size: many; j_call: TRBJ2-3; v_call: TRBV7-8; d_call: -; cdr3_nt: TGTGCCAGCAGCTTGACGGACGGACCGGCGGATACGCAGTATTTT; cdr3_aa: CASSLTDGPADTQYF
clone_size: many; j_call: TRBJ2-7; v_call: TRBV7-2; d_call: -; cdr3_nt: TGTGCCAGCAGTCCGGGGGGACACTCCTCCTACGAGCAGTACTTC; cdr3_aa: CASSPGGHSSYEQYF
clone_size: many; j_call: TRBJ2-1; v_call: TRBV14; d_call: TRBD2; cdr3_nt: TGTGCCAGCAGCCGCCGGGGGGGCCTAGGGCAATACAATGAGCAGTTCTTC; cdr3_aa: CASSRRGGLGQYNEQFF
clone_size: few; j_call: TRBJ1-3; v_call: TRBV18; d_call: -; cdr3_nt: TGTGCCAGCTCACCAGGGACTGGCGGAAACACCATATATTTT; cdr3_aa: CASSPGTGGNTIYF
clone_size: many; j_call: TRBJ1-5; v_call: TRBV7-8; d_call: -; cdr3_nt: TGTGCCAGCAGCCGGACCGACCCTTCCGGCAATCAGCCCCAGCATTTT; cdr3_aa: CASSRTDPSGNQPQHF
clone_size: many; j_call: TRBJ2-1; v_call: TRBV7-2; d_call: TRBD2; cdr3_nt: TGTGCCAGCAGCTTAGGGTGGGCTAGCGGGAGGAAGGGGGATGAGCAGTTCTTC; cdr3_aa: CASSLGWASGRKGDEQFF
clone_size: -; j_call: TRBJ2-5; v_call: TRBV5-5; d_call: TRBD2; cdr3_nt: TGTGCCAGCAGCCTAGCGGGACAAGGGACCCAGTACTTC; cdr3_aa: CASSLAGQGTQYF
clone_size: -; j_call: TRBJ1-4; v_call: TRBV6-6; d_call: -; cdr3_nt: TGTGCCAGCAGCTTCCCCGCGCGACAGGAGAGTGAAAAACTGTTTTTT; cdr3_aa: CASSFPARQESEKLFF
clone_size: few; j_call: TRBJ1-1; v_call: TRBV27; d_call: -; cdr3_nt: TGTGCCAGCAGTCTTTGGGGAGGGGTCGACACTGAAGCTTTCTTT; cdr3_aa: CASSLWGGVDTEAFF
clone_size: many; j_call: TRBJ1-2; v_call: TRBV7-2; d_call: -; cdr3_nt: TGTGCCAGCAGCTTGGACAGAACCCTCTATGGCTACACCTTC; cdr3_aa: CASSLDRTLYGYTF
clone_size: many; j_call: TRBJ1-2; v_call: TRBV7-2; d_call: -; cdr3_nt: TGTGCCAGCAGCCCGTGGGTGCGACAGTACTATGGCTACACCTTC; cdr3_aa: CASSPWVRQYYGYTF
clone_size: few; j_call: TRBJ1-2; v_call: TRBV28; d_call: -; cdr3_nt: TGTGCCAGCAGTTCCATAAGGACCAGCGGCTACACCTTC; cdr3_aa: CASSSIRTSGYTF